This TCR beta chain was found in a study of T cell responses to AZD1222 COVID-19 vaccine. General study points: Only 5 or 6 individuals given AZD1222 were seropositive at baseline. Donors, mostly white British, included more females; clonal diversity was possibly underestimated. Nearly half of the spike-specific TCRs reportedly recognize variant regions that carry no mutations. Sampled repertoires all dated from after the peak T cell response.

Remarks on this clone: Its matching antigen is unknown.

TCRdb's copy holds only in-frame clones and misses some; the assay was immunoSEQ multiplex PCR. This sample yields more than 150,000 clones, of which roughly 94% are seen a single time; approximately 0.64% belongs to the top ten. The germline V gene encodes CDR1 SNHLY and CDR2 FYNNEI. There are 14 residues in the CDR3. Trimming at V came to 10 bases and at J to 0 bases, leaving 6 bases not matched to a gene. The TCR was taken from an adult in good health. The sequences come from peripheral blood, collected on day 0 of AZD1222 vaccination. The J gene is TRBJ2-3, the V gene TRBV2; TRBD1 aligns across 8 bases. The CDR3 protein is CATKRTGSTDTQYF. In DNA form, the CDR3 reads TGTGCCACCAAAAGGACAGGGAGCACAGATACGCAGTATTTT.